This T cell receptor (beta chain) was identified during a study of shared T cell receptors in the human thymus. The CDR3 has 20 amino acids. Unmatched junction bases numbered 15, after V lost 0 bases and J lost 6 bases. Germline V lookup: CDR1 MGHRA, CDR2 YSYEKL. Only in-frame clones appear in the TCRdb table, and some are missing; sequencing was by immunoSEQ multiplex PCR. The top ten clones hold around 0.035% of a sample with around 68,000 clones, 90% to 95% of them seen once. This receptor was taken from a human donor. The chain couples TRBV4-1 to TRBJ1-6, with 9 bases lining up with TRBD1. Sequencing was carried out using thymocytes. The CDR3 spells CASSQDLGQGTRGSNSPLHF. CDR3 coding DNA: TGCGCCAGCAGCCAAGATCTGGGACAGGGTACGCGAGGAAGTAATTCACCCCTCCACTTT.